A single sample gave rise to the 30 T cell receptor beta chains below, sequenced in a study of Ad26.COV2.S vaccination and SARS-CoV-2 variants. Here immunoSEQ multiplex PCR was the method, and the copy in TCRdb shows in-frame clones only, minus some. The sample has under 95,000 clones; around 82% are singletons. Sequencing was performed on peripheral blood, taken after recovery from COVID-19. The receptors were sampled from a human donor who had recovered from COVID-19.

This rearrangement joins TRBV5-1 to TRBJ2-5; D call uncertain. Trimming pared 7 bases from V and 1 base from J, leaving 8 bases between. Looked up from germline, CDR1 is SGHRS and CDR2 is YFSETQ. The CDR3 extends over 12 amino acids. The CDR3: CASRATQETQYF. CDR3 DNA sequence: TGCGCCAGCCGGGCCACCCAAGAGACCCAGTACTTC.

This chain joins TRBV4-3 and TRBJ2-7; 9 bases agree with TRBD1. Looked up from germline, CDR1 is LGHNA and CDR2 is YSLEER. V lost 2 bases and J lost 3; bases outside the gene matches: 8. The CDR3 is 16 residues long. The CDR3, as DNA: TGCGCCAGCAGCCAAACCGAGACAGGGGGGTACTACGAGCAGTACTTC. As protein: CASSQTETGGYYEQYF.

The chain uses TRBV24-1 and TRBJ1-2, with 7 bases lining up with TRBD1. The CDR3 spans 14 residues. CDR1 and CDR2 from the germline V gene are KGHDR and SFDVKD. The J segment lost 2 bases and the V segment lost 4 bases, leaving 3 bases of the junction unmatched. This CDR3 is CATSDRGSNYGYTF. DNA for the CDR3: TGTGCCACCAGTGACAGGGGGTCCAACTATGGCTACACCTTC.

The chain combines TRBV6-5 with TRBJ2-3; tentatively, D is TRBD1 (6 bases). The CDR3 covers 14 residues. V was trimmed by 6 bases and J by 5 bases, leaving 15 bases between them. The germline gives CDR1 MNHEY, CDR2 SVGAGI. CDR3 DNA sequence: TGTGCCAGCAGCTATCAGGGGAGTATAGATACGCAGTATTTT. It encodes CASSYQGSIDTQYF.

The CDR3 protein is CSASQFGVPGSSQFF. CDR3 bases: TGCAGTGCTAGTCAGTTTGGGGTTCCCGGGTCCTCTCAGTTCTTC. The genes are TRBV20-1 and TRBJ2-1; D is ambiguous. The CDR3 has 15 residues. Germline CDR1 DFQATT, CDR2 SNEGSKA (reference sequence). V dropped 3 bases and J dropped 13 bases, with 25 bases sitting between them.

The chain recombines TRBV7-2 with TRBJ2-3, with unresolved D. The CDR3 contains 13 residues. V shed 4 bases and J shed 7 bases, with 12 bases lying between them. The germline V gene encodes CDR1 SGHTA and CDR2 FQGNSA. CDR3: CASSSAGANTQYF. The CDR3 DNA reads TGTGCCAGCAGCTCAGCAGGCGCGAATACGCAGTATTTT.

V gene TRBV27 combines with J gene TRBJ1-4; D ambiguous. From germline, CDR1 is MNHEY and CDR2 SMNVEV (reference sequence). This CDR3 has 14 residues. Trimming took 3 bases from V and 8 from J, leaving 13 bases between them. The CDR3 reads CASSLVKGREKLFF. The CDR3 DNA reads as TGTGCCAGCAGTTTGGTTAAGGGTCGGGAAAAACTGTTTTTT.

The sample holds one count of this clone. The genes are TRBV14 and TRBJ2-7, with no clear D. The length of the CDR3 is 14 residues. Trimming removed 4 bases at V and 1 base at J, with 11 bases between. Looked up from germline, CDR1 is SGHDN and CDR2 is FVKESK. The CDR3 spells CASSLTGRSYEQYF. Written as DNA, the CDR3 is TGTGCCAGCAGCCTGACCGGGCGGTCCTACGAGCAGTACTTC.

This chain uses TRBV12-5 with TRBJ2-3, with 11 bases matching TRBD2. The CDR3 has 16 amino acids. Germline CDR1 reads LGHNT; CDR2 reads FRNRAP. Trimming removed 3 bases from V and 3 bases from J; junction bases left unmatched: 5. The CDR3 reads CASGFVTSGRTDTQYF. In DNA, the CDR3 is TGTGCTAGTGGTTTCGTCACTAGCGGGAGAACAGATACGCAGTATTTT. Variable domain in full (rest from reference TRBV12-5 and TRBJ2-3): DARVTQTPRHKVTEMGQEVTMRCQPILGHNTVFWYRQTMMQGLELLAYFRNRAPLDDSGMPKDRFSAEMPDATLATLKIQPSEPRDSAVYFCASGFVTSGRTDTQYFGPGTRLTVL.

The CDR3, as DNA: TGCGCCAGCAGCTTAGACAGTTACAATGAGCAGTTCTTC. Amino acids: CASSLDSYNEQFF. This sequence joins TRBV5-1 and TRBJ2-1; tentative D call: TRBD1 (5 bases). The CDR3 has 13 amino acids. The V gene lost 2 bases and the J gene lost 4 bases, with 7 bases spanning the gap. CDR1 and CDR2 (germline): SGHRS, YFSETQ.

CDR3 region: CASSLSGSYEQYF. For the CDR3, the DNA is TGTGCCAGCAGCTTAAGTGGGTCCTACGAGCAGTACTTC. V usage is TRBV13 and J usage is TRBJ2-7; D gene unclear. CDR1 PRHDT and CDR2 FYEKMQ come from the germline V gene (reference sequence). The V end was cut by 2 bases, the J end by 1 base, with 6 bases between. CDR3 length: 13 amino acids.

Only a few counts were recorded for this clone. CDR3 in amino acids: CATRVYRGHDEKLFF. The CDR3 region has the DNA TGTGCCACCCGCGTCTACAGGGGGCATGATGAAAAACTGTTTTTT. The V call is TRBV6-5, the J call TRBJ1-4, with 9 bases identical to TRBD1. Trimming removed 10 bases from V and 6 bases from J; junction bases left unmatched: 12. CDR3 size: 15 residues. Germline loops: CDR1 MNHEY, CDR2 SVGAGI.

V and J are TRBV27 and TRBJ1-1; 11 bases line up with TRBD1. Germline V gives CDR1 MNHEY, CDR2 SMNVEV (reference sequence). The trim removed 4 bases at V and 3 bases at J, leaving 10 bases unmatched. The CDR3 runs 17 residues. The CDR3 spells CASSSGTGGFLDTEAFF. The CDR3, as DNA: TGTGCCAGCAGTTCCGGGACAGGGGGTTTCTTGGACACTGAAGCTTTCTTT.

The CDR3 protein is CASSPRQPLGWNEQFF. The CDR3 DNA sequence: TGTGCCAGTAGCCCCCGGCAGCCCCTGGGGTGGAATGAGCAGTTCTTC. The chain recombines TRBV19 with TRBJ2-1; no definite D call. V gave up 6 bases and J gave up 7 bases, with 22 bases separating them. CDR3 length: 16 amino acids. The germline V gene encodes CDR1 LNHDA and CDR2 SQIVND (reference sequence).

This clone was seen just once. The genes are TRBV9 and TRBJ2-1, with TRBD2 as a possible D gene (5 bases). This CDR3 region has 15 residues. Germline V gene data show CDR1 as SGDLS and CDR2 as YYNGEE. With 3 bases removed from V and 0 bases from J, the gap between germline ends came to 10 bases. The CDR3 is CASSADFSSYNEQFF. For the CDR3, the DNA is TGTGCCAGCAGCGCGGACTTTAGCTCCTACAATGAGCAGTTCTTC.

This chain links TRBV20-1 with TRBJ2-1; 7 bases fit TRBD2. Germline CDR1 DFQATT, CDR2 SNEGSKA (reference sequence). CDR3 size: 11 residues. Germline trimming cut 8 bases from V and 6 bases from J; bases unmatched to any gene: 4. This CDR3 is CSLTSFNEQFF. The CDR3 DNA reads as TGCAGTTTGACTAGCTTCAATGAGCAGTTCTTC.

The CDR3 spells CASSLVVNEQFF. Written as DNA, the CDR3 is TGCGCCAGCAGCTTGGTAGTTAATGAGCAGTTCTTC. The chain is built from TRBV5-1 and TRBJ2-1; D remains unclear. The V and J ends lost 0 bases and 7 bases respectively, with 5 bases between them. Germline V lookup: CDR1 SGHRS, CDR2 YFSETQ. The CDR3 runs 12 residues.

The V and J genes are TRBV13 and TRBJ2-7, with D hard to call. Germline CDR1 reads PRHDT; CDR2 reads FYEKMQ (reference sequence). The CDR3 totals 12 residues. The V end lost 5 bases, the J end lost 4 bases, and 9 bases lay between the germline ends. CDR3 in amino acids: CASSVYSYEQYF. The CDR3 DNA reads TGTGCCAGCAGCGTATACAGTTACGAGCAGTACTTC.

V usage is TRBV6-1 and J usage is TRBJ1-2; D remains unclear. From germline, CDR1 is MNHNS and CDR2 SASEGT. V lost 0 bases to trimming and J lost 4 bases, with 9 bases between them. This CDR3 comprises 14 residues. The CDR3 DNA sequence: TGTGCCAGCAGTGAAGCAATCGACGGCTATGGCTACACCTTC. It encodes CASSEAIDGYGYTF.

The chain employs TRBV7-2 and TRBJ2-1, with 7 bases matching TRBD2. Germline-derived CDR1 and CDR2 are SGHTA and FQGNSA. Losses at the gene ends were 1 base for V and 4 bases for J; bases not matched to a gene: 4. The CDR3 length is 15 residues. The CDR3 region is CASSLDGTKYNEQFF. CDR3 coding DNA: TGTGCCAGCAGCTTAGACGGGACTAAATACAATGAGCAGTTCTTC.

The chain carries TRBV12-2 and TRBJ2-1; no check of the table's D call, TRBD1, against the DNA was made. TRBV12-2 is a documented pseudogene. The CDR3 covers 21 residues. The CDR3, as DNA: TGTGCAAGTCGCTGTTACGACAGGGTTTTTGGGCGGAAAAGCTCCTACAATGAGCAGTTCTTC. Its translation is CASRCYDRVFGRKSSYNEQFF.

This clone was counted once. The J gene is TRBJ2-1, the V gene TRBV27; D is perhaps TRBD2 (6 bases). Trimming cost V 5 bases and J 0 bases, with 11 bases left between them. Germline values: CDR1 MNHEY, CDR2 SMNVEV (reference sequence). CDR3 length: 15 residues. The CDR3 DNA reads as TGTGCCAGCAGTAGAGGCGGGACCTCCTACAATGAGCAGTTCTTC. Residues: CASSRGGTSYNEQFF.

The chain joins TRBV10-3 to TRBJ2-7, with D tentatively TRBD1 (7 bases). The length of the CDR3 is 15 residues. Germline V gene data show CDR1 as ENHRY and CDR2 as SYGVKD. V gave up 0 bases and J gave up 7 bases, with 16 bases separating them. This chain's CDR3 is CAISESPRGAQEQYF. For the CDR3, the DNA is TGTGCCATCAGTGAGTCTCCCAGGGGGGCCCAGGAGCAGTACTTC.

The chain couples TRBV5-6 to TRBJ2-3; D unresolved. V was clipped by 6 bases and J by 0 bases, with 14 bases between them. CDR3 length: 15 amino acids. The germline V gene has CDR1 SGHDT and CDR2 YYEEEE. This CDR3 reads CASKDVTLSTDTQYF. In DNA form, the CDR3 reads TGTGCCAGCAAAGATGTGACTTTGAGCACAGATACGCAGTATTTT.

This clone was found once. This chain joins TRBV29-1 and TRBJ1-1; D ambiguous. CDR3 size: 9 residues. The V end lost 4 bases, the J end lost 5 bases, and 2 bases lay between the germline ends. CDR1 is SQVTM, CDR2 ANQGSEA, per germline. CDR3 protein: CSVGTEAFF. The CDR3 DNA reads TGCAGCGTTGGGACTGAAGCTTTCTTT.

The rearrangement joins TRBV10-3 to TRBJ1-4; 7 bases match TRBD1. Per germline, CDR1 ENHRY and CDR2 SYGVKD. After removal of 5 bases from V and 3 bases from J, the junction contained 9 bases not matched to a gene. This CDR3 contains 16 residues. This CDR3 reads CAISPGTEYPNEKLFF. The DNA for the CDR3 is TGTGCCATCAGTCCGGGGACAGAATACCCTAATGAAAAACTGTTTTTT.

This chain joins TRBV5-4 and TRBJ2-7; 11 bases are shared with TRBD1. The germline CDR1 and CDR2 sequences are SGHNT and YYREEE (reference sequence). The CDR3 runs 13 residues. V shed 4 bases, J shed 8 bases, and the junction held 5 bases outside the gene matches. DNA for the CDR3: TGTGCCAGCAGCGTGGGACAGGGGGATAAGCAGTACTTC. Its translation: CASSVGQGDKQYF.

This clone occurred many times. This chain connects TRBV28 to TRBJ1-3, with 7 bases that match TRBD1. In germline, CDR1 is MDHEN, CDR2 SYDVKM. This CDR3 contains 14 residues. The V gene end was trimmed by 7 bases and the J gene end by 0 bases; junction bases not matched to a gene: 3. CDR3 amino acids: CASTSGGSGNTIYF. The CDR3 DNA is TGTGCCAGCACCTCAGGGGGCTCTGGAAACACCATATATTTT. The complete variable domain, with remaining parts taken from reference TRBV28 and TRBJ1-3, reads DVKVTQSSRYLVKRTGEKVFLECVQDMDHENMFWYRQDPGLGLRLIYFSYDVKMKEKGDIPEGYSVSREKKERFSLILESASTNQTSMYLCASTSGGSGNTIYFGEGSWLTVV.

The gene calls are TRBV12-5 and TRBJ1-3, with D unresolved. This CDR3 has 16 residues. Germline CDR1 and CDR2: LGHNT and FRNRAP. Trimming removed 2 bases at V and 0 bases at J, with 11 bases between. The CDR3 nucleotides are TGTGCTAGTGGTTTGTGGCACGGAGTCTCTGGAAACACCATATATTTT. The encoded protein is CASGLWHGVSGNTIYF.

V usage is TRBV5-1 and J usage is TRBJ2-5; possible D gene TRBD2, 6 bases. Trimming removed 7 bases from V and 2 bases from J, with 15 bases in between. Germline CDR1 and CDR2: SGHRS and YFSETQ. This CDR3 is built from 14 residues. The CDR3 spells CASSKSGGQETQYF. The CDR3 region has the DNA TGCGCCAGCTCAAAATCTGGGGGGCAAGAGACCCAGTACTTC.